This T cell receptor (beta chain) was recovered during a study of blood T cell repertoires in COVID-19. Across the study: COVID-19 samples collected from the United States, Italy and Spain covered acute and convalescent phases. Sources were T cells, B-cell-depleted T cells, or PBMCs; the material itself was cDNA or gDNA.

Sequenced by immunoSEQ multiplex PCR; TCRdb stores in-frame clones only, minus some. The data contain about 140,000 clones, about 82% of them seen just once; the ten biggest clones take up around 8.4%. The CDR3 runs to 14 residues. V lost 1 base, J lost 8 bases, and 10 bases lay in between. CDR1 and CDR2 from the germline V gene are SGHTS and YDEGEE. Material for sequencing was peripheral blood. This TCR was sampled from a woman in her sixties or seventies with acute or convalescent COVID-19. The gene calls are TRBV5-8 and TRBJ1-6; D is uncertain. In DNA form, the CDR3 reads TGTGCCAGCAGCTTGCTGACCGAGGATTCACCCCTCCACTTT. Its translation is CASSLLTEDSPLHF.